A selection of T cell receptor beta chains follows, all from one sample in a study of memory CD8 T cells in hepatitis C reinfection. Method: immunoSEQ multiplex PCR; TCRdb's copy keeps in-frame clones and lacks some. The sample has some 40,000 clones; approximately 90% are singletons. The sequenced material came from naive CD8+ T cells sorted from blood. The receptors were gathered from a man between 18 and 29 years old with hepatitis C virus infection. The CDR3 runs from the conserved cysteine through the conserved F or W. The D gene is left open where the match is weak. Size is omitted from some rows. Given values are once, few, many or a class for expanded clones.

v_call: TRBV9; clone_size: .; d_call: TRBD2; j_call: TRBJ2-3; cdr3_length: 16; cdr3_nt: TGTGCCAGCAGCATGGGGACTAGCGGGGGATCGGATACGCAGTATTTT; cdr3_aa: CASSMGTSGGSDTQYF
v_call: TRBV11-2; clone_size: .; d_call: TRBD2; j_call: TRBJ2-3; cdr3_length: 18; cdr3_nt: TGTGCCAGCAGCGGAGGGACTAGCGGGGCCTTTTTCACAGATACGCAGTATTTT; cdr3_aa: CASSGGTSGAFFTDTQYF
v_call: TRBV6-1; clone_size: .; d_call: .; j_call: TRBJ2-5; cdr3_length: 14; cdr3_nt: TGTGCCAGCAGTGAAGCTGCCTGGGAGGAGACCCAGTACTTC; cdr3_aa: CASSEAAWEETQYF
v_call: TRBV7-9; clone_size: once; d_call: .; j_call: TRBJ1-4; cdr3_length: 15; cdr3_nt: TGTGCCAGCAGCTTAGCGGCAGGTACTAATGAAAAACTGTTTTTT; cdr3_aa: CASSLAAGTNEKLFF
v_call: TRBV4-1; clone_size: .; d_call: TRBD2; j_call: TRBJ2-7; cdr3_length: 15; cdr3_nt: TGCGCCAGCAGCCCGGGACTAGCGGGAGGATACGAGCAGTACTTC; cdr3_aa: CASSPGLAGGYEQYF
v_call: TRBV14; clone_size: .; d_call: TRBD2; j_call: TRBJ2-1; cdr3_length: 17; cdr3_nt: TGTGCCAGCAGCCTATATTTCGGACTAGCGGGGGTTAATGAGCAGTTCTTC; cdr3_aa: CASSLYFGLAGVNEQFF
v_call: TRBV19; clone_size: .; d_call: .; j_call: TRBJ2-5; cdr3_length: 15; cdr3_nt: TGTGCCAGTAGTATTGGCAGCAGGGGCCAAGAGACCCAGTACTTC; cdr3_aa: CASSIGSRGQETQYF
v_call: TRBV27; clone_size: .; d_call: .; j_call: TRBJ2-7; cdr3_length: 13; cdr3_nt: TGTGCCAGCAGTCCAGGACAGACCTACGAGCAGCACTTC; cdr3_aa: CASSPGQTYEQHF
v_call: TRBV7-9; clone_size: .; d_call: TRBD1; j_call: TRBJ2-3; cdr3_length: 16; cdr3_nt: TGTGCCAGCAGCTATCAGGGACAGGAAAACACAGATACGCAGTATTTT; cdr3_aa: CASSYQGQENTDTQYF
v_call: TRBV14; clone_size: .; d_call: .; j_call: TRBJ2-5; cdr3_length: 18; cdr3_nt: TGTGCCAGCAGCCAAGATCCTTGGAGCTTAGGAGTGTACGAGACCCAGTACTTC; cdr3_aa: CASSQDPWSLGVYETQYF
v_call: TRBV19; clone_size: medium-sized; d_call: .; j_call: TRBJ1-2; cdr3_length: 16; cdr3_nt: TGTGCCAGTAGTCAACCCACAGTCAAACCTAACTATGGCTACACCTTC; cdr3_aa: CASSQPTVKPNYGYTF
v_call: TRBV5-5; clone_size: .; d_call: .; j_call: TRBJ1-1; cdr3_length: 13; cdr3_nt: TGTGCCAGCAGCCCTGGGACATTTGGTGAAGCTTTCTTT; cdr3_aa: CASSPGTFGEAFF
v_call: TRBV7-9; clone_size: .; d_call: TRBD1; j_call: TRBJ2-5; cdr3_length: 14; cdr3_nt: TGTGCCAGCAGCTTAGTCCAGGGGGCTGAGACCCAGTACTTC; cdr3_aa: CASSLVQGAETQYF
v_call: TRBV14; clone_size: .; d_call: .; j_call: TRBJ1-2; cdr3_length: 13; cdr3_nt: TGTGCCAGCAGCCAAGCAGGGGACGATGGCTACACCTTC; cdr3_aa: CASSQAGDDGYTF
v_call: TRBV4-1; clone_size: .; d_call: TRBD1; j_call: TRBJ1-4; cdr3_length: 16; cdr3_nt: TGCGCCAGCAGCCAAGCGGGACAGGGGGGGAATGAAAAACTGTTTTTT; cdr3_aa: CASSQAGQGGNEKLFF
v_call: TRBV7-9; clone_size: .; d_call: TRBD2; j_call: TRBJ2-1; cdr3_length: 16; cdr3_nt: TGTGCCAGCAGCCCCGCCGGGCTAGCGGACCCGGGTGAGCAGTTCTTC; cdr3_aa: CASSPAGLADPGEQFF
v_call: TRBV9; clone_size: once; d_call: .; j_call: TRBJ1-2; cdr3_length: 13; cdr3_nt: TGTGCCAGCACCACCAACCGGAGGTATGGCTACACCTTC; cdr3_aa: CASTTNRRYGYTF
v_call: TRBV29-1; clone_size: .; d_call: .; j_call: TRBJ2-3; cdr3_length: 16; cdr3_nt: TGCAGCGTTGAAAAGGGGCAGGGGCGAAACACAGATACGCAGTATTTT; cdr3_aa: CSVEKGQGRNTDTQYF
v_call: TRBV5-7; clone_size: .; d_call: .; j_call: TRBJ1-5; cdr3_length: 18; cdr3_nt: TGTGCCAGCAGCCACCGACAGGAGGGGGGGGGTGACAATCAGCCCCAGCATTTT; cdr3_aa: CASSHRQEGGGDNQPQHF
v_call: TRBV6-5; clone_size: .; d_call: TRBD2; j_call: TRBJ2-2; cdr3_length: 15; cdr3_nt: TGTGCCAGCAGTCCCACGGGACTAAACACCGGGGAGCTGTTTTTT; cdr3_aa: CASSPTGLNTGELFF
v_call: TRBV2; clone_size: .; d_call: TRBD1; j_call: TRBJ2-7; cdr3_length: 14; cdr3_nt: TGTGCCAGCAGTTCCGGGACAGGGCACTACGAGCAGTACTTC; cdr3_aa: CASSSGTGHYEQYF
v_call: TRBV7-9; clone_size: .; d_call: .; j_call: TRBJ1-1; cdr3_length: 15; cdr3_nt: TGTGCCAGCAGCTTGGGGCAGGCTATGAACACTGAAGCTTTCTTT; cdr3_aa: CASSLGQAMNTEAFF
v_call: TRBV4-1; clone_size: .; d_call: TRBD1; j_call: TRBJ2-6; cdr3_length: 18; cdr3_nt: TGCGCCAGCAGCCGCGTCGGACAGGGGGCGCTTGGGGCCAACGTCCTGACTTTC; cdr3_aa: CASSRVGQGALGANVLTF
v_call: TRBV9; clone_size: .; d_call: TRBD2; j_call: TRBJ2-3; cdr3_length: 14; cdr3_nt: TGTGCCAGCAGCGGAGCGGGAGGGGCAGATACGCAGTATTTT; cdr3_aa: CASSGAGGADTQYF
v_call: TRBV12-5; clone_size: .; d_call: TRBD1; j_call: TRBJ2-1; cdr3_length: 17; cdr3_nt: TGTGCTAGTGGTTTGGCCTTCCGGGACAGGGGAGACAATGAGCAGTTCTTC; cdr3_aa: CASGLAFRDRGDNEQFF
v_call: TRBV7-2; clone_size: .; d_call: TRBD2; j_call: TRBJ2-3; cdr3_length: 16; cdr3_nt: TGTGCCAGCAGCTTAGATGGGACTAGCGTTGTGGATACGCAGTATTTT; cdr3_aa: CASSLDGTSVVDTQYF
v_call: TRBV27; clone_size: .; d_call: TRBD1; j_call: TRBJ2-7; cdr3_length: 13; cdr3_nt: TGTGCCAGCAGTCGGACAGGGGACTACGAGCAGTACTTC; cdr3_aa: CASSRTGDYEQYF
v_call: TRBV27; clone_size: .; d_call: TRBD2; j_call: TRBJ2-1; cdr3_length: 15; cdr3_nt: TGTGCCAGCAGTTCTCGGGGAGCGGGAGTCCCTGAGCAGTTCTTC; cdr3_aa: CASSSRGAGVPEQFF
v_call: TRBV11-2; clone_size: .; d_call: .; j_call: TRBJ2-3; cdr3_length: 16; cdr3_nt: TGTGCCAGCAGCTCCTTACTGCGGTCCAGCACAGATACGCAGTATTTT; cdr3_aa: CASSSLLRSSTDTQYF